One and the same sample provided the 26 T cell receptor beta chains below, sequenced in a study of breast tumors, draining lymph nodes, adjacent tissues. One entry per CDR3 protein results from TCRdb running MiXCR on the multiplex PCR reads. Of about 13,000 distinct CDR3 sequences listed, 45% to 55% are singletons. The sample was tumor-adjacent breast tissue. The receptors originated from a female donor with breast cancer. Some clones in this sample may be carry-over from other donors' samples.

Relative to its sample, this clonotype is medium-sized. The CDR3 DNA is TGTGCCAGCAGCGCGTCCTACGAGCAGTACTTC. The encoded protein is CASSASYEQYF. The chain recombines TRBV2 with TRBJ2-7; D call uncertain. Germline assignment: CDR1 SNHLY and CDR2 FYNNEI. This CDR3 has 11 residues. V was shortened by 6 bases and J by 1 base, with 4 bases between the two germline ends.

The rearrangement uses TRBV5-6 and TRBJ2-3; 7 bases are a match to TRBD1. The CDR3 contains 17 residues. The germline CDR1 and CDR2 sequences are SGHDT and YYEEEE. Unmatched junction bases numbered 7, after V lost 0 bases and J lost 0 bases. This CDR3 reads CASSLALTGLSTDTQYF. In nucleotides, the CDR3 is TGTGCCAGCAGCTTGGCACTGACAGGGTTGAGCACAGATACGCAGTATTTT.

Notes on this clonotype: The DNA is left out, because the CDR3 cannot be placed on it with certainty; the CDR3 is given as TCRdb lists it. The chain uses TRBV7-2 and TRBJ2-2; the table gives TRBD2 as D, unverified against the DNA. Including both end residues, the CDR3 is 23 amino acids long. Germline V gene lookup returns CDR1 SGHTA and CDR2 FQGNSA. The CDR3 loop reads CASSLSRPGVGSSYEQYFGELFF.

This clonotype was counted ten times or more. A much larger clonotype is one base distant, so this may be a read error. The gene calls are TRBV11-1 and TRBJ2-7; D is undetermined. The CDR3 sequence is 12 residues long. The germline CDR1 and CDR2 sequences are SGHAT and FQDESV (reference sequence). The CDR3 DNA follows: TGTGCCAGCAGCTTAGATAGCTACGCGCAGTACTTC. This sequence encodes CASSLDSYAQYF.

The gene calls are TRBV14 and TRBJ1-3; D perhaps matches TRBD1 (5 bases). Germline CDR1 reads SGHDN; CDR2 reads FVKESK. The CDR3 loop spans 15 amino acids. Trimming took off 4 bases at V and 0 bases at J, with 10 bases between the two ends. The CDR3 DNA reads as TGTGCCAGCAGCCTCAGGGCCCGCTCTGGAAACACCATATATTTT. Translating gives CASSLRARSGNTIYF.

By sample share, this clonotype is medium-sized. The chain carries TRBV20-1 and TRBJ2-7; TRBD2 agrees at 7 bases. CDR1 is DFQATT and CDR2 is SNEGSKA in the germline V gene (reference sequence). The CDR3 totals 12 residues. V shed 4 bases and J 9 bases; nucleotides not matched to a gene: 9. The CDR3: CSAISGTTGQYF. CDR3 coding DNA: TGCAGTGCTATCAGCGGGACTACTGGGCAGTACTTC.

The V call is TRBV30, the J call TRBJ2-3; 9 bases map to TRBD2. With V trimmed by 3 bases and J by 3 bases, 13 bases remained unmatched. The germline CDR1 and CDR2 sequences are GTSNPN and SVGIG (reference sequence). This CDR3 is 17 amino acids long. The chain's CDR3 is CAWSPSGAGSATDTQYF. The CDR3 region has the DNA TGTGCCTGGAGCCCTAGCGGGGCGGGGTCAGCTACAGATACGCAGTATTTT.

This chain joins TRBV9 and TRBJ1-4; D is uncertain. The germline CDR1 and CDR2 sequences are SGDLS and YYNGEE. The length of the CDR3 is 14 residues. Deletions cut 4 bases from V and 4 bases from J, with 11 bases between. CDR3 region: CASSLTDNNEKLFF. The CDR3 region has the DNA TGTGCCAGCAGCCTAACAGATAATAATGAAAAACTGTTTTTT. Supplemented by reference TRBV9 and TRBJ1-4, the full variable domain reads DSGVTQTPKHLITATGQRVTLRCSPRSGDLSVYWYQQSLDQGLQFLIQYYNGEERAKGNILERFSAQQFPDLHSELNLSSLELGDSALYFCASSLTDNNEKLFFGSGTQLSVL.

This clonotype appeared a few times. The CDR3 is CASSLFPLGQTPPGELFF. The CDR3 DNA reads TGTGCCAGCAGCTTGTTTCCCCTGGGACAGACTCCTCCCGGGGAGCTGTTTTTT. The V and J genes are TRBV5-5 and TRBJ2-2; 7 nucleotides line up with TRBD1. The CDR3 is 18 residues long. V shed 1 base, J shed 6 bases, and the junction held 15 bases outside the gene matches. The germline V gene has CDR1 SGHKS and CDR2 YYEKEE (reference sequence).

On this clonotype itself: Just one base apart from a much larger clone, this may be a read error. The chain carries TRBV4-3 and TRBJ1-2, with D possibly being TRBD1 (6 bases). Germline V gene sequence: CDR1 LGHNA, CDR2 YSLEER. CDR3 length: 16 amino acids. As DNA, the CDR3 is TGCGTCAGCAGCCAAGCTCACGGGACATCTGACTGTGGCTACACCTTC. Its protein product is CVSSQAHGTSDCGYTF.

The chain links TRBV5-1 to TRBJ1-3, with a tentative D call TRBD1 (5 bases). V was shortened by 2 bases and J by 4 bases, with 16 bases between the two germline ends. The CDR3 totals 16 residues. CDR1 is SGHRS and CDR2 is YFSETQ in the germline V gene. The CDR3 sequence is CASSFDSQSSGNTIYF. The CDR3 DNA follows: TGCGCCAGCAGCTTTGACAGTCAGAGCTCCGGAAACACCATATATTTT.

This clonotype was counted ten times or more. CDR3 nucleotides: TGTGCCAGCAGCTTTATAAGACTGACTTACAATGAGCAGTTCTTC. Protein product: CASSFIRLTYNEQFF. The rearrangement joins TRBV5-4 to TRBJ2-1; D unclear. The CDR3 consists of 15 residues. CDR1 is SGHNT and CDR2 is YYREEE in the germline V gene (reference sequence). Trimming stripped 2 bases from V and 4 bases from J, with 13 bases between. Based on the CDR3 plus reference TRBV5-4 and TRBJ2-1, the full variable domain is ETGVTQSPTHLIKTRGQQVTLRCSSQSGHNTVSWYQQALGQGPQFIFQYYREEENGRGNFPPRFSGLQFPNYSSELNVNALELDDSALYLCASSFIRLTYNEQFFGPGTRLTVL.

This clonotype came up many times. The genes are TRBV2 and TRBJ1-4; no reliable D call. The CDR3 contains 16 residues. The V end lost 10 bases, the J end lost 12 bases, and 30 bases lay between the germline ends. The germline V gene encodes CDR1 SNHLY and CDR2 FYNNEI. The DNA for the CDR3 is TGTGCCACTACAACATGGGATCGGGCCCGACCTCAAGAACTGTTTTTT. Its translation: CATTTWDRARPQELFF. Supplemented by reference TRBV2 and TRBJ1-4, the full variable domain reads EPEVTQTPSHQVTQMGQEVILRCVPISNHLYFYWYRQILGQKVEFLVSFYNNEISEKSEIFDDQFSVERPDGSNFTLKIRSTKLEDSAMYFCATTTWDRARPQELFFGSGTQLSVL.

This clonotype was recorded at least ten times. The chain links TRBV12-3 or TRBV12-4 to TRBJ2-4; D unresolved. V gave up 5 bases and J gave up 3 bases, with 11 bases separating them. There are 14 residues in the CDR3. This chain's CDR3 is CASSPLGSKNIQYF. CDR3 bases: TGTGCCAGCAGTCCCCTAGGAAGCAAAAACATTCAGTACTTC.

The V gene is TRBV7-8, the J gene TRBJ1-2, with D unclear. The CDR3 is made up of 14 amino acids. V was shortened by 1 base and J by 5 bases, with 11 bases between the two germline ends. Germline V gene lookup returns CDR1 SGHVS and CDR2 FQNEAQ. The CDR3 nucleotides read TGTGCCAGCAGCTTAGGGGCAAAGGAGTATGGCTACACCTTC. Encoded protein: CASSLGAKEYGYTF.

This clonotype was observed at least ten times. The V gene is TRBV18, the J gene TRBJ1-6; 7 nucleotides align to TRBD1. Germline V gene sequence: CDR1 KGHSH, CDR2 LQKENI. The CDR3 sequence is 14 residues long. Trimming cost V 6 bases and J 9 bases; bases outside gene matches: 8. CDR3 nucleotide sequence: TGTGCCAGCTCCCCCGACAGGGTTGGTTCACCCCTCCACTTT. It translates to CASSPDRVGSPLHF.

This clonotype is deemed large (0.1 to 1%). The chain carries TRBV30 and TRBJ2-2; possible D gene TRBD2, 5 bases. The ends were cut back, 0 bases at V and 6 bases at J, with 8 bases in the middle. Per germline, CDR1 GTSNPN and CDR2 SVGIG (reference sequence). This CDR3 has 13 residues. CDR3 region: CAWSVGGSGELFF. As DNA, the CDR3 is TGTGCCTGGAGTGTCGGCGGGTCCGGGGAGCTGTTTTTT.

J is TRBJ2-3 and V is TRBV7-9, with TRBD2 matching over 10 bases. The CDR3 runs 19 residues. V was clipped by 5 bases and J by 3 bases; unmatched bases: 17. CDR1 and CDR2 from the germline V gene are SEHNR and FQNEAQ (reference sequence). DNA for the CDR3: TGTGCCAGCAGCCCACGGCTAGCGGGAGTCGGGTTTGGTACAGATACGCAGTATTTT. It specifies CASSPRLAGVGFGTDTQYF.

This clonotype was counted many times. The chain couples TRBV6-5 to TRBJ2-2; the D gene is possibly TRBD2 (6 bases). Between the trimmed V and J ends, which lost 3 bases and 4 bases, there was a span of 12 bases. The CDR3 extends over 15 amino acids. Germline CDR1 reads MNHEY; CDR2 reads SVGAGI. In nucleotides, the CDR3 is TGTGCCAGCAGTTATCACGGGACTGCCACCGGGGAGCTGTTTTTT. Its protein product is CASSYHGTATGELFF.

This clonotype occurred many times. V usage is TRBV6-5 and J usage is TRBJ1-6; possible D gene TRBD1, 5 bases. This CDR3 has 14 amino acids. The V end lost 5 bases, the J end lost 10 bases, and 15 bases lay between the germline ends. Germline CDR1 MNHEY, CDR2 SVGAGI. The DNA for the CDR3 is TGTGCCAGCAGTCACGGAGGGGCGTGGTCACCCCTCCACTTT. Translating it yields CASSHGGAWSPLHF.

The chain uses TRBV7-3 and TRBJ2-2, with 9 nucleotides matching TRBD1. This CDR3 has 21 residues. Per germline, CDR1 SGHTA and CDR2 FQGTGA. V lost 5 bases, J lost 0 bases, and 19 bases stayed unmatched. The CDR3, as DNA: TGTGCCAGCAGCCACCCGCTCCGGGACAGGGAGTTACCAGCGAACACCGGGGAGCTGTTTTTT. This sequence encodes CASSHPLRDRELPANTGELFF.

By share, this clonotype counts as medium-sized. The CDR3 DNA reads as TGTGCCAGCAGCTTCGGGACAGGGCTCACCTACGAGCAGTACTTC. Its protein is CASSFGTGLTYEQYF. The V and J genes are TRBV7-6 and TRBJ2-7, with 9 bases lining up with TRBD1. The length of the CDR3 is 15 residues. Germline V gene data show CDR1 as SGHVS and CDR2 as FNYEAQ. V shed 3 bases, J shed 2 bases, and the junction held 5 bases outside the gene matches.

The V call is TRBV7-2, the J call TRBJ2-5, with 8 bases fitting TRBD1. This CDR3 has 14 amino acids. With V trimmed by 5 bases and J by 5 bases, 7 bases remained unmatched. CDR1 SGHTA and CDR2 FQGNSA come from the germline V gene. Here the CDR3 reads CASSQGAMRETQYF. The CDR3 DNA follows: TGTGCCAGCAGCCAGGGGGCCATGAGGGAGACCCAGTACTTC.

V and J are TRBV7-3 and TRBJ2-3, with TRBD2 identical over 11 bases. The J segment lost 2 bases and the V segment lost 5 bases, leaving 12 bases of the junction unmatched. Germline CDR1 is SGHTA and CDR2 is FQGTGA. This CDR3 comprises 18 residues. In DNA form, the CDR3 reads TGTGCCAGCAGCCCCCCTGCGGGACTAGCGGCCAACACAGATACGCAGTATTTT. It codes for CASSPPAGLAANTDTQYF.

This clonotype was recorded a few times. The rearrangement links TRBV20-1 to TRBJ2-7; either TRBD1 or TRBD2 may supply D (5 bases each). Germline-derived CDR1 and CDR2 are DFQATT and SNEGSKA (reference sequence). This CDR3 region has 13 residues. Trimming stripped 1 base from V and 0 bases from J, with 7 bases between. The CDR3 nucleotides read TGCAGTGCTAGAGCAGGGACCTCCTACGAGCAGTACTTC. Protein: CSARAGTSYEQYF.

The CDR3 DNA sequence: TGTGCCAGCACCCCCGTTGGTACTACCGGCACAGATACGCAGTATTTT. The encoded protein is CASTPVGTTGTDTQYF. The genes are TRBV9 and TRBJ2-3; D not certain. The CDR3 sequence is 16 residues long. Trimming stripped 6 bases from V and 1 base from J, with 18 bases between. Germline V lookup: CDR1 SGDLS, CDR2 YYNGEE.